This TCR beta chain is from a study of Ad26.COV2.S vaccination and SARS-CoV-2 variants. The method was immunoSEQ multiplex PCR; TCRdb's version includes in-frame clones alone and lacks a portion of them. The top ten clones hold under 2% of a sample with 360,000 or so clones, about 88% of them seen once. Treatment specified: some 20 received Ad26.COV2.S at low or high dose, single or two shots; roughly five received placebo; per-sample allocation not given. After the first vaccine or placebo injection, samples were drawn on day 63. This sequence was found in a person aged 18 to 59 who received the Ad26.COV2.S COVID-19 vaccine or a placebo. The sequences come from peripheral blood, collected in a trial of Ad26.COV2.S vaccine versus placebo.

Written as DNA, the CDR3 is TGTGCCAGCAGTGGATTAAACTGGGGTGAGCAGTTCTTC. This encodes CASSGLNWGEQFF. V is TRBV2 and J is TRBJ2-1; no reliable D call. CDR1 and CDR2 from the germline V gene are SNHLY and FYNNEI. This CDR3 comprises 13 residues. V was clipped by 4 bases and J by 9 bases, with 13 bases between them.